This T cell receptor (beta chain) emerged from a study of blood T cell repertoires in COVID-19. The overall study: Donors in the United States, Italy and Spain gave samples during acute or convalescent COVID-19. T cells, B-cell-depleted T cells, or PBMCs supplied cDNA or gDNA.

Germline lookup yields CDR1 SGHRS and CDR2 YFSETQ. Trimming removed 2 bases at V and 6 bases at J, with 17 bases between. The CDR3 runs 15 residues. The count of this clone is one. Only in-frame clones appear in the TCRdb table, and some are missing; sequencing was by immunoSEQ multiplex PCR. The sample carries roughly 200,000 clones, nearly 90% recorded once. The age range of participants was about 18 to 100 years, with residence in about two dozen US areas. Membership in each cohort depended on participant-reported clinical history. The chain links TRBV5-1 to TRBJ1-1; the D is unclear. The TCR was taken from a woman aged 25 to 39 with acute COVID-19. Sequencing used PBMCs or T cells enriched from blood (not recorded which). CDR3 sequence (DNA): TGCGCCAGCAGCTTTGTCGTCAGCGGGATACCTGAAGCTTTCTTT. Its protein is CASSFVVSGIPEAFF.